This TCR beta chain was documented in a study of cytomegalovirus exposure and HLA in healthy donors. Notes on the study in general: Presence/absence analyses assumed roughly uniform sequencing depth across donors, which may not hold. V segments that were indistinguishable, TRBV6-2 and TRBV6-3 among them, were omitted from analysis. Most of the TCR beta V segments (in an earlier analysis) were productive either about 87% or about 30% of the time. Follow-up analysis seemed to connect common viral pathogens with several of the most significant clusters identified.

PCR involved 60 Vbeta and 13 Jbeta primers. The repertoire was sequenced with immunoSEQ multiplex PCR; TCRdb's copy has only in-frame clones and lacks some. The table includes around 200,000 clones, 84% detected once. On this clone: What it binds is not known.

There are 15 residues in the CDR3. V lost 5 bases, J lost 6 bases, and 11 bases stayed unmatched. CDR1 and CDR2 (germline): MDHEN, SYDVKM. Material for sequencing was PBMCs. The receptor was derived from a girl aged 2 to 9 in good health and CMV-seropositive. The genes are TRBV28 and TRBJ2-5; the match to TRBD2 covers 8 bases. CDR3 sequence reads: CASSPGTRDKKTQYF. The CDR3 DNA reads TGTGCCAGCAGTCCCGGGACTAGGGACAAAAAGACCCAGTACTTC.